The T cell receptor (beta chain) described here comes from a study of STAT3 mutations in large granular lymphocyte leukemia. Study-wide points: Some patients had persisting codominant clonotypes that could mask small clones. In T-cell large granular lymphocyte leukemia, about half of patients showed multiple immunodominant subclonotypes. TCR clonotype switching after therapy occurred in about 35% of the 18 patients.

Using immunoSEQ multiplex PCR, the repertoire was profiled, and TCRdb retains in-frame clones only, with some absent. Here the sample spans roughly 9,400 clones, roughly 90% being singletons. Germline CDR1 is KGHSH and CDR2 is LQKENI. The CDR3 extends over 15 amino acids. V was pared by 5 bases and J by 0 bases, with 10 bases between. A single count supports this clone. No antigen is known for it. This chain joins TRBV18 and TRBJ2-2; the D gene is possibly TRBD1 (5 bases). The TCR sequence derives from a man aged 55-75 years with T-cell large granular lymphocyte leukemia. Some clones in this sample may be carry-over from other donors' samples. What was sequenced was peripheral blood mononuclear cells. This CDR3 reads CASSTDSTNTGELFF. CDR3 in DNA: TGTGCCAGCTCAACCGACAGCACGAACACCGGGGAGCTGTTTTTT.